This T cell receptor beta chain appears in the sequencing data of a study of blood T cells in healthy people across ages. Overall study results and limits: Versus aged donors, long-lived donors had higher diversity and more naive CD4+ cells.

Together with a sample-barcoded 5' primer, a J-beta primer mix was included in a second PCR lasting about 6 to 11 cycles. One entry per CDR3 protein, called by TCRdb with MiXCR from the 5' RACE reads. Altogether about 680,000 distinct CDR3 sequences are present, over 45% being singletons, with the ten largest covering roughly a third. This clonotype was observed a single time. Its antigen is as yet unknown. Germline and junction disagree at one end, which may indicate a read error. Germline V gene lookup returns CDR1 MDHEN and CDR2 SYDVKM. The CDR3 sequence is 16 residues long. The receptor's source is a woman aged 60-75 years in good health. The material sequenced was blood. The J gene is TRBJ2-6, the V gene TRBV28, with D possibly TRBD1 on 5 matching bases. The CDR3 loop is CASSAVSSSGASVLTF. The CDR3 coding sequence is TGTGCCAGCAGTGCTGTCAGCTCCTCTGGGGCCAGCGTCCTGACTTTC.